This is a list of T cell receptor beta chains from one sample in a study of blood T cell repertoires in COVID-19. Sequencing was performed with immunoSEQ multiplex PCR; in TCRdb, only in-frame clones are kept and a portion is missing. The profile shows approximately 140,000 clones, 84% of them singletons. Sequenced sample: peripheral blood. These receptors all come from a man between 60 and 75 years old with acute or convalescent COVID-19. Each CDR3 is given with its conserved first and last residue. The order of the fields is J gene, clone size, V gene, D gene, CDR3 DNA, CDR3 protein. D genes are given only for firm matches. The size of a clone is reported for some rows only, either as once, few or many, or as a class for expanded clones.

J: TRBJ2-7; size: .; V: TRBV19; D: .; DNA: TGTGCCAGTAGTACGTCGGGAATCCCCTACGAGCAGTACTTC; CDR3: CASSTSGIPYEQYF
J: TRBJ2-1; size: few; V: TRBV7-3; D: TRBD1; DNA: TGTGCCAGCAGCCCAGACAGGGGGCTCACCGATGAGCAGTTCTTC; CDR3: CASSPDRGLTDEQFF
J: TRBJ2-3; size: .; V: TRBV5-4; D: TRBD2; DNA: TGTGCCAGCAGCCCCATAGCGGGGGACACAGATACGCAGTATTTT; CDR3: CASSPIAGDTDTQYF
J: TRBJ1-2; size: .; V: TRBV19; D: .; DNA: TGTGCCAGTAGGACCCCCCGAGCAGGGCAATATGGCTACACCTTC; CDR3: CASRTPRAGQYGYTF
J: TRBJ1-3; size: .; V: TRBV6-5; D: .; DNA: TGTGCCAGCAGTTCCCCCGCGTACTCTGGAAACACCATATATTTT; CDR3: CASSSPAYSGNTIYF
J: TRBJ1-5; size: .; V: TRBV5-1; D: .; DNA: TGCGCCAGCAGCTTGGAAATGGGCGAGCCCCAGCATTTT; CDR3: CASSLEMGEPQHF
J: TRBJ1-2; size: .; V: TRBV12-3/TRBV12-4; D: .; DNA: TGTGCCAGCACTATGACACCGCACTATGGCTACACCTTC; CDR3: CASTMTPHYGYTF
J: TRBJ1-1; size: .; V: TRBV7-9; D: .; DNA: TGTGCCAGCAGTGCCCATGTCAGGGGCCACACTGAAGCTTTCTTT; CDR3: CASSAHVRGHTEAFF
J: TRBJ1-1; size: .; V: TRBV6-6; D: .; DNA: TGTGCCAGCAGTCCCGCAGCTGGGGAGGGGGGGGCTTTCTTT; CDR3: CASSPAAGEGGAFF
J: TRBJ2-4; size: .; V: TRBV11-2; D: .; DNA: TGTGCCAGCAGCGCCCCAAGCAAACTAAACATTCAGTACTTC; CDR3: CASSAPSKLNIQYF
J: TRBJ2-7; size: few; V: TRBV6-1; D: TRBD1; DNA: TGTGCCAGCAGTTATATCTCGGACAGGGCCCCAAGTCACTTC; CDR3: CASSYISDRAPSHF
J: TRBJ2-3; size: .; V: TRBV5-6; D: .; DNA: TGTGCCAGCAGCTTACCCCTAGGTAGGAGAAGCACAGATACGCAGTATTTT; CDR3: CASSLPLGRRSTDTQYF
J: TRBJ1-5; size: .; V: TRBV19; D: .; DNA: TGTGCCAGTAGTATATCAGGGGATCAGCCCCAGCATTTT; CDR3: CASSISGDQPQHF
J: TRBJ2-1; size: .; V: TRBV12-1; D: .; DNA: TGTGCCAGCAGCGTAACACCACTAGCCCCCAGGCACGGGGGGTACAATGAGCAGTTCTTC; CDR3: CASSVTPLAPRHGGYNEQFF
J: TRBJ1-1; size: .; V: TRBV12-3/TRBV12-4; D: .; DNA: TGTGCCAGCAGTTGGACAGAGAACACTGAAGCTTTCTTT; CDR3: CASSWTENTEAFF
J: TRBJ1-6; size: once; V: TRBV5-4; D: TRBD1; DNA: TGTGCCAGCAGCTTGTGGACAGGGGGTGGTAATTCACCCCTCCACTTT; CDR3: CASSLWTGGGNSPLHF
J: TRBJ1-2; size: .; V: TRBV19; D: .; DNA: TGTGCCAGTAGTTCCGGGGATCGGGGTGACTACACCTTC; CDR3: CASSSGDRGDYTF
J: TRBJ1-1; size: .; V: TRBV27; D: .; DNA: TGTGCCAGCAGTTTATCCGTGAACACTGAAGCTTTCTTT; CDR3: CASSLSVNTEAFF
J: TRBJ1-5; size: .; V: TRBV5-1; D: TRBD1; DNA: TGCGCCAGCAGCCAGGGACAGACGGGTCAGCCCCAGCATTTT; CDR3: CASSQGQTGQPQHF
J: TRBJ1-2; size: .; V: TRBV3-1/TRBV3-2; D: .; DNA: TGTGCCAGCAGCCAAGGTAGAATCTATGGCTACACCTTC; CDR3: CASSQGRIYGYTF
J: TRBJ2-3; size: once; V: TRBV10-3; D: TRBD1; DNA: TGTGCCATCAGCGGGGACAGGGGCTTAACAGATACGCAGTATTTT; CDR3: CAISGDRGLTDTQYF